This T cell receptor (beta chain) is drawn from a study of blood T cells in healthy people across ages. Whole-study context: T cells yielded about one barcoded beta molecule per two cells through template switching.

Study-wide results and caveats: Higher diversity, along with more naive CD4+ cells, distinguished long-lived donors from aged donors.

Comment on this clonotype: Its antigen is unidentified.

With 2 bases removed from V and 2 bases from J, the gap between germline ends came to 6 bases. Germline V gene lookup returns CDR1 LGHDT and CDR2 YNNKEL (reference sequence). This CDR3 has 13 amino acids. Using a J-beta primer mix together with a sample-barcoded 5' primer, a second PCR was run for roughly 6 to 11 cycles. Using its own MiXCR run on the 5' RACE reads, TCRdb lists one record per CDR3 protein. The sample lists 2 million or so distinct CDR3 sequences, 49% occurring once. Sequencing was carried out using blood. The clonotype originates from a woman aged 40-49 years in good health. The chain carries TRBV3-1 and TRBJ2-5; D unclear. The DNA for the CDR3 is TGTGCCAGCAGCCAACCAGATCAAGAGACCCAGTACTTC. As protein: CASSQPDQETQYF.